This T cell receptor (beta chain) was observed in a study of identical twins' blood T cells. Overall study findings and caveats: Top TCRbeta clonotypes were shared more with twin than unrelated donors.

This clonotype was observed many times. Antigen specificity is unknown. TCRdb reprocessed the 5' RACE reads via MiXCR and lists one record per CDR3 protein. The table has hundreds of thousands of distinct CDR3 sequences, over 25% seen once. The sample taken for sequencing was PBMCs. The clonotype was recovered from a woman aged 18 to 55 in good health.

CDR3: CSARGQSNQPQHF. The CDR3 nucleotides are TGCAGTGCTAGAGGCCAGAGCAATCAGCCCCAGCATTTT. The chain joins TRBV20-1 to TRBJ1-5; D uncertain. The germline gives CDR1 DFQATT, CDR2 SNEGSKA (reference sequence). Trimming took off 1 base at V and 1 base at J, with 5 bases between the two ends. The CDR3 extends over 13 amino acids.